Listed below are T cell receptor beta chains from one sample, sequenced in a study. Via MiXCR, TCRdb re-called the 5' RACE reads, giving one row per CDR3 protein. The sample includes tens of thousands of distinct CDR3 sequences, roughly 30% seen only once; the top ten take about 2%. The material sequenced was naive CD4+ T cells sorted from blood. The receptor source for this set is a female donor with breast cancer. CDR3s include the opening cysteine and the closing phenylalanine or tryptophan.

CDR3aa	j_gene	v_gene
CASSQQGAGELFF	TRBJ2-2	TRBV3-1
CASSSGTSFDEQFF	TRBJ2-1	TRBV6-5
CASSQRQGRNTIYF	TRBJ1-3	TRBV7-2
CASTQDNSPLHF	TRBJ1-6	TRBV7-9
CASSLAGTGGGYTF	TRBJ1-2	TRBV5-1
CASSVTGVVYNEQFF	TRBJ2-1	TRBV9
CASSYGREGPLLDEQYF	TRBJ2-7	TRBV6-5
CARSTELRTDTQYF	TRBJ2-3	TRBV5-1
CASSQGATSTEETQYF	TRBJ2-5	TRBV4-2
CASSYNTDTQYF	TRBJ2-3	TRBV5-5
CASSEVEETQYF	TRBJ2-5	TRBV2
CASSTRADTQYF	TRBJ2-3	TRBV7-2
CASSPRLAGETDTQYF	TRBJ2-3	TRBV5-4
CASSRTTGGVKNTEAFF	TRBJ1-1	TRBV6-2/TRBV6-3
CASRLDSYNEQFF	TRBJ2-1	TRBV5-4
CASSLDQETQYF	TRBJ2-5	TRBV5-1
CASSFDREDTQYF	TRBJ2-3	TRBV27
CASSFTPLVMRDNEQFF	TRBJ2-1	TRBV5-1
CASSKPFYTQYF	TRBJ2-3	TRBV12-3/TRBV12-4
CASSFPFGQGETQYF	TRBJ2-5	TRBV28
CASSPLTGTGGSEQFF	TRBJ2-1	TRBV5-1
CASTLRSNYGYTF	TRBJ1-2	TRBV28
CASSYLRTGDEETQYF	TRBJ2-5	TRBV6-2/TRBV6-3
CASSYSGSPLEQYF	TRBJ2-7	TRBV6-6
CASSLGIEQGALVSNYGYTF	TRBJ1-2	TRBV7-2
CSVSKGNEQFF	TRBJ2-1	TRBV29-1
CASSSGQGTYNEQFF	TRBJ2-1	TRBV5-1
CASRDSRGTPQYF	TRBJ2-3	TRBV5-1
CASSTLTPGTRWTGELFF	TRBJ2-2	TRBV5-1
CASSQQEETQYF	TRBJ2-5	TRBV9
CASSRPGTSGREFF	TRBJ2-1	TRBV5-4
CATSMLPPLHYEQYF	TRBJ2-7	TRBV15
CASSQGRLSSFAQYF	TRBJ2-7	TRBV5-1
CASSSGTGDNEQFF	TRBJ2-1	TRBV12-3/TRBV12-4
CAISETGGANNEQFF	TRBJ2-1	TRBV10-3
CATGATNTGELFF	TRBJ2-2	TRBV6-2/TRBV6-3